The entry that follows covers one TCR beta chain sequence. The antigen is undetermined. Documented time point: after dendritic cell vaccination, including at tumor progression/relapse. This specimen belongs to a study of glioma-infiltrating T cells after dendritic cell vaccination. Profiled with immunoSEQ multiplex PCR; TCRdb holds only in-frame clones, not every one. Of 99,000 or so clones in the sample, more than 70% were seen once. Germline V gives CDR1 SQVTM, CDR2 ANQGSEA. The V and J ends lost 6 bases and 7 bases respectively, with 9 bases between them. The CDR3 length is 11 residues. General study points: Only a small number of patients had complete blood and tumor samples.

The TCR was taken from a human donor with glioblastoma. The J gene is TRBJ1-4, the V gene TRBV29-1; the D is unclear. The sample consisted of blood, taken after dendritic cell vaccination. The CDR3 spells CSVNRGEKLFF. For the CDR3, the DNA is TGCAGCGTGAATCGGGGTGAAAAACTGTTTTTT. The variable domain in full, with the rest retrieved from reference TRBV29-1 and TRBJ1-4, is SAVISQKPSRDICQRGTSLTIQCQVDSQVTMMFWYRQQPGQSLTLIATANQGSEATYESGFVIDKFPISRPNLTFSTLTVSNMSPEDSSIYLCSVNRGEKLFFGSGTQLSVL.